Below are 31 T cell receptor beta chains sequenced from a single sample in a study of cytomegalovirus exposure and HLA in healthy donors. Primers: 60 Vbeta forward and 13 Jbeta reverse. TCRdb keeps only in-frame clones here, not all; method: immunoSEQ multiplex PCR. The sample includes 150,000 to 200,000 clones, about four fifths of them seen just once. The sample consisted of PBMCs. The receptor source for this set is a woman in her forties or fifties in good health and CMV-seronegative.

This sequence joins TRBV2 and TRBJ1-4, with D tentatively TRBD1 (6 bases). Germline lookup yields CDR1 SNHLY and CDR2 FYNNEI. The CDR3 runs 13 residues. The germline V and J ends were trimmed by 10 bases and 2 bases, with 11 bases remaining between them. The CDR3 region is CATHRETNEKLFF. DNA for the CDR3: TGTGCCACCCACAGGGAGACTAATGAAAAACTGTTTTTT. The variable domain in full, completed from reference TRBV2 and TRBJ1-4, reads EPEVTQTPSHQVTQMGQEVILRCVPISNHLYFYWYRQILGQKVEFLVSFYNNEISEKSEIFDDQFSVERPDGSNFTLKIRSTKLEDSAMYFCATHRETNEKLFFGSGTQLSVL.

The chain combines TRBV5-4 with TRBJ1-1; unclear D gene. With 0 bases removed from V and 1 base from J, the gap between germline ends came to 7 bases. There are 14 residues in the CDR3. Germline values: CDR1 SGHNT, CDR2 YYREEE (reference sequence). CDR3 coding DNA: TGTGCCAGCAGCTTGGGGGCAGCGAACACTGAAGCTTTCTTT. Protein: CASSLGAANTEAFF.

The V gene is TRBV9, the J gene TRBJ2-3; the match to TRBD2 covers 10 bases. Germline lookup yields CDR1 SGDLS and CDR2 YYNGEE. V dropped 3 bases and J dropped 1; count of bases not matched to a gene: 5. The CDR3 is 16 amino acids. The CDR3 DNA reads as TGTGCCAGCAGCGCGACCCTAGCGGGGGGCACAGATACGCAGTATTTT. Its translation is CASSATLAGGTDTQYF.

The J gene is TRBJ1-3, the V gene TRBV9; the match to TRBD1 covers 8 bases. The CDR3 spans 15 residues. Germline trimming cut 0 bases from V and 7 bases from J; bases unmatched to any gene: 6. Per germline, CDR1 SGDLS and CDR2 YYNGEE. CDR3 sequence (DNA): TGTGCCAGCAGCGTAGACTCAGGGGGCGGGAACACCATATATTTT. Amino acids: CASSVDSGGGNTIYF.

Concerning this clone itself: Within the sample, other DNA sequences also encode this same CDR3. The chain uses TRBV6-6 and TRBJ2-2, with TRBD1 matching 8 bases. The CDR3 has 14 amino acids. Germline CDR1 MNHNY, CDR2 SVGAGI (reference sequence). The V segment lost 6 bases and the J segment 5 bases; nucleotides outside the gene matches: 5. The CDR3 region has the DNA TGTGCCAGCAGACCCGGACAGGGAACCGGGGAGCTGTTTTTT. It specifies CASRPGQGTGELFF.

CDR3 in amino acids: CASSLVSGEVYEQYF. Here the CDR3 DNA reads TGTGCCAGCAGCTTAGTCAGTGGGGAGGTCTACGAGCAGTACTTC. The chain links TRBV7-8 to TRBJ2-7, with D possibly being TRBD2 (6 bases). Germline CDR1 reads SGHVS; CDR2 reads FQNEAQ. V shed 1 base and J shed 3 bases, with 13 bases lying between them. This CDR3 has 15 amino acids.

This clone was seen just once. J is TRBJ1-2 and V is TRBV30; D is possibly TRBD1 (5 bases). CDR1 and CDR2 (germline): GTSNPN, SVGIG (reference sequence). This CDR3 region has 13 residues. CDR3 protein: CATYPRDNYGYTF. The DNA of the CDR3 is TGTGCGACCTATCCCAGGGATAACTATGGCTACACCTTC.

J is TRBJ1-1 and V is TRBV14; TRBD1 might be the D (6 bases). V lost 3 bases, J lost 4 bases, and 9 bases lay in between. The length of the CDR3 is 13 residues. CDR1 and CDR2 from the germline V gene are SGHDN and FVKESK. CDR3 sequence reads: CASSQGARTEAFF. In DNA, the CDR3 is TGTGCCAGCAGCCAGGGGGCGCGCACTGAAGCTTTCTTT.

V and J are TRBV19 and TRBJ1-2; TRBD1 is a possible D gene (5 bases). Trimming took 6 bases from V and 0 from J, leaving 11 bases between them. There are 14 residues in the CDR3. From germline, CDR1 is LNHDA and CDR2 SQIVND (reference sequence). The chain's CDR3 is CASRDIRANYGYTF. The CDR3 DNA reads TGTGCCAGTAGGGACATTAGAGCTAACTATGGCTACACCTTC. Filled out from reference TRBV19 and TRBJ1-2, the complete variable domain reads DGGITQSPKYLFRKEGQNVTLSCEQNLNHDAMYWYRQDPGQGLRLIYYSQIVNDFQKGDIAEGYSVSREKKESFPLTVTSAQKNPTAFYLCASRDIRANYGYTFGSGTRLTVV.

V gene TRBV19 combines with J gene TRBJ1-4; D is unresolved. The CDR3 sequence is 12 residues long. Trimming stripped 3 bases from V and 6 bases from J, with 5 bases between. In germline, CDR1 is LNHDA, CDR2 SQIVND (reference sequence). Here the CDR3 DNA reads TGTGCCAGTAGTATCTCGGATGAAAAACTGTTTTTT. Its translation is CASSISDEKLFF.

The chain combines TRBV15 with TRBJ2-7, with D perhaps TRBD1 (5 bases). Looked up from germline, CDR1 is LNHNV and CDR2 is YYDKDF (reference sequence). The CDR3 contains 14 residues. Trimming cost V 1 base and J 1 base, with 8 bases left between them. DNA for the CDR3: TGTGCCACCAGCAGAGTCCGACAGTCCTACGAGCAGTACTTC. It is translated as CATSRVRQSYEQYF. Complete variable domain (other parts from reference TRBV15 and TRBJ2-7): DAMVIQNPRYQVTQFGKPVTLSCSQTLNHNVMYWYQQKSSQAPKLLFHYYDKDFNNEADTPDNFQSRRPNTSFCFLDIRSPGLGDTAMYLCATSRVRQSYEQYFGPGTRLTVT.

This clone turned up a few times. The sample contains more than one DNA sequence encoding this CDR3. The chain combines TRBV27 with TRBJ2-2; no reliable D call. Germline V CDR1 and CDR2: MNHEY, SMNVEV (reference sequence). This CDR3 has 12 amino acids. Trimming took off 3 bases at V and 4 bases at J, with 3 bases between the two ends. The CDR3 sequence is CASSFGTGELFF. The CDR3 DNA follows: TGTGCCAGCAGTTTCGGCACCGGGGAGCTGTTTTTT.

The rearrangement uses TRBV18 and TRBJ2-1; TRBD2 agrees at 8 bases. The germline V gene has CDR1 KGHSH and CDR2 LQKENI. V lost 3 bases to trimming and J lost 0 bases; unmatched junction nucleotides: 7. The CDR3 runs to 17 residues. The CDR3 here is CASSPRELAVSYNEQFF. In DNA, the CDR3 is TGTGCCAGCTCACCCCGGGAACTAGCGGTCTCCTACAATGAGCAGTTCTTC.

This clone was recorded a few times. The chain uses TRBV15 and TRBJ2-1; 7 bases are shared with TRBD1. V was pared by 1 base and J by 4 bases, with 13 bases of the junction left unmatched. The CDR3 has 18 amino acids. Per germline, CDR1 LNHNV and CDR2 YYDKDF (reference sequence). The CDR3: CATSRVPDRRPLYNEQFF. The CDR3 DNA is TGTGCCACCAGCAGAGTACCGGACAGGCGACCCCTTTACAATGAGCAGTTCTTC.

DNA of the CDR3: TGTGCCAGCAGCGTAGCTCCTATCCCGGGACAGGTTCCCGCGGTCGGCTATGGCTACACCTTC. Translating gives CASSVAPIPGQVPAVGYGYTF. The chain couples TRBV9 to TRBJ1-2; 8 bases agree with TRBD1. Germline CDR1 SGDLS, CDR2 YYNGEE. Losses at the gene ends were 0 bases for V and 4 bases for J; bases not matched to a gene: 23. CDR3 length: 21 amino acids.

The chain recombines TRBV11-2 with TRBJ2-5; D perhaps matches TRBD2 (6 bases). V lost 1 base and J 5 bases, leaving 11 bases between the germline ends. Germline V CDR1 and CDR2: SGHAT, FQNNGV. This CDR3 is built from 14 residues. CDR3 bases: TGTGCCAGCAGCTTAGGCGGGGTCGGGGAGACCCAGTACTTC. It encodes CASSLGGVGETQYF. The full variable domain, with the rest looked up from reference TRBV11-2 and TRBJ2-5, is EAGVAQSPRYKIIEKRQSVAFWCNPISGHATLYWYQQILGQGPKLLIQFQNNGVVDDSQLPKDRFSAERLKGVDSTLKIQPAKLEDSAVYLCASSLGGVGETQYFGPGTRLLVL.

The V call is TRBV7-6, the J call TRBJ2-7; tentatively, D is TRBD2 (5 bases). Germline CDR1 reads SGHVS; CDR2 reads FNYEAQ. CDR3 length equals 13 residues. V dropped 5 bases and J dropped 0 bases, with 8 bases sitting between them. CDR3 sequence reads: CASSPDSSYEQYF. CDR3 DNA sequence: TGTGCCAGCAGCCCGGACTCCTCCTACGAGCAGTACTTC. The variable domain in full, with the rest retrieved from reference TRBV7-6 and TRBJ2-7, is GAGVSQSPRYKVTKRGQDVALRCDPISGHVSLYWYRQALGQGPEFLTYFNYEAQQDKSGLPNDRFSAERPEGSISTLTIQRTEQRDSAMYRCASSPDSSYEQYFGPGTRLTVT.

The rearrangement links TRBV19 to TRBJ2-1, with TRBD2 matching over 12 bases. Unmatched junction bases numbered 2, after V lost 5 bases and J lost 6 bases. There are 14 residues in the CDR3. Per germline, CDR1 LNHDA and CDR2 SQIVND (reference sequence). This CDR3 reads CASSSSGRGNEQFF. The CDR3 DNA follows: TGTGCCAGTAGTTCTAGCGGGAGGGGCAATGAGCAGTTCTTC. Filled out from reference TRBV19 and TRBJ2-1, the complete variable domain reads DGGITQSPKYLFRKEGQNVTLSCEQNLNHDAMYWYRQDPGQGLRLIYYSQIVNDFQKGDIAEGYSVSREKKESFPLTVTSAQKNPTAFYLCASSSSGRGNEQFFGPGTRLTVL.

The chain recombines TRBV6-1 with TRBJ2-1, with D possibly TRBD2 on 6 matching bases. The CDR3 has 14 residues. V was shortened by 8 bases and J by 2 bases, with 13 bases between the two germline ends. CDR1 MNHNS and CDR2 SASEGT come from the germline V gene. In DNA form, the CDR3 reads TGTGCCAGCCCGGAGGGCCCCGCCTACAATGAGCAGTTCTTC. This sequence encodes CASPEGPAYNEQFF.

The genes are TRBV4-3 and TRBJ2-3, with D unresolved. The CDR3 contains 16 residues. Trimming shortened V by 0 bases and J by 0 bases, and 10 bases separated the two germline ends. Per germline, CDR1 LGHNA and CDR2 YSLEER. CDR3 DNA: TGCGCCAGCAGCCAAGAACACAGTCCTAGCACAGATACGCAGTATTTT. Protein sequence: CASSQEHSPSTDTQYF.

This chain connects TRBV5-4 to TRBJ2-7, with 11 positions matching TRBD2. Germline trimming cut 0 bases from V and 3 bases from J; bases unmatched to any gene: 8. This CDR3 has 17 amino acids. Germline V lookup: CDR1 SGHNT, CDR2 YYREEE (reference sequence). In DNA, the CDR3 is TGTGCCAGCAGCTTGGGCGGGACTAGCGGTACCCTCTACGAGCAGTACTTC. As protein: CASSLGGTSGTLYEQYF. Supplemented by reference TRBV5-4 and TRBJ2-7, the full variable domain reads ETGVTQSPTHLIKTRGQQVTLRCSSQSGHNTVSWYQQALGQGPQFIFQYYREEENGRGNFPPRFSGLQFPNYSSELNVNALELDDSALYLCASSLGGTSGTLYEQYFGPGTRLTVT.

About this clone itself: One end of the junction does not line up with germline, which may come from a read error. The V gene is TRBV7-9, the J gene TRBJ1-2; D is undetermined. Germline CDR1 is SEHNR and CDR2 is FQNEAQ (reference sequence). The CDR3 consists of 12 residues. The CDR3 nucleotides are TGTTCCAGCAGCTTAGTACTCTATGGCTACACCTTC. Translating it yields CSSSLVLYGYTF.

The chain uses TRBV5-6 and TRBJ1-1; D unresolved. The germline V gene encodes CDR1 SGHDT and CDR2 YYEEEE. CDR3 length: 17 residues. The V end was cut by 0 bases, the J end by 0 bases, with 15 bases between. Here the CDR3 DNA reads TGTGCCAGCAGCTTGGTAGGCAGGCCATCAGTGAACACTGAAGCTTTCTTT. This encodes CASSLVGRPSVNTEAFF.

This chain connects TRBV6-1 to TRBJ2-1; the match to TRBD2 covers 9 bases. The CDR3 has 14 residues. After removal of 6 bases from V and 8 bases from J, the junction contained 8 bases not matched to a gene. The germline CDR1 and CDR2 sequences are MNHNS and SASEGT. This chain's CDR3 is CASRIAGVKYEQFF. The CDR3 DNA follows: TGTGCCAGCAGAATAGCGGGGGTAAAGTATGAGCAGTTCTTC.

The chain joins TRBV11-3 to TRBJ2-3, with TRBD2 matching 8 bases. The V gene end was trimmed by 0 bases and the J gene end by 5 bases; junction bases not matched to a gene: 13. CDR3 length equals 18 residues. Germline V gene lookup returns CDR1 SGHNT and CDR2 YENEEA. The CDR3 loop reads CASSLDPGGYEYGDTQYF. In DNA form, the CDR3 reads TGTGCCAGCAGCTTAGATCCGGGAGGGTACGAGTATGGAGATACGCAGTATTTT.

The chain links TRBV28 to TRBJ2-1; 9 positions agree with TRBD2. The germline V gene encodes CDR1 MDHEN and CDR2 SYDVKM. V dropped 7 bases and J dropped 4; count of bases not matched to a gene: 11. This CDR3 comprises 16 residues. The DNA for the CDR3 is TGTGCCAGCACAGGCGGGAGGGCCAGGCGGTACAATGAGCAGTTCTTC. It codes for CASTGGRARRYNEQFF. The whole variable domain, filled in from reference TRBV28 and TRBJ2-1, reads DVKVTQSSRYLVKRTGEKVFLECVQDMDHENMFWYRQDPGLGLRLIYFSYDVKMKEKGDIPEGYSVSREKKERFSLILESASTNQTSMYLCASTGGRARRYNEQFFGPGTRLTVL.

This chain uses TRBV25-1 with TRBJ2-3, with D perhaps TRBD1 (6 bases). The germline V gene has CDR1 MGHDK and CDR2 SYGVNS. This CDR3 region has 15 residues. V was clipped by 5 bases and J by 4 bases, with 16 bases between them. CDR3 protein: CASSSRGTRADTQYF. In DNA form, the CDR3 reads TGTGCCAGCAGTTCCAGGGGAACTCGAGCAGATACGCAGTATTTT.

This clone has a single count. This rearrangement joins TRBV5-1 to TRBJ2-1; tentative D call: TRBD2 (5 bases). The CDR3 loop spans 11 amino acids. V was trimmed by 5 bases and J by 6 bases, leaving 6 bases between them. Germline assignment: CDR1 SGHRS and CDR2 YFSETQ. DNA for the CDR3: TGCGCCAGCAGTCGGGGCAATGAGCAGTTCTTC. This encodes CASSRGNEQFF.

The genes are TRBV27 and TRBJ2-3; 8 positions agree with TRBD1. CDR3 length equals 13 residues. With V trimmed by 6 bases and J by 9 bases, 8 bases remained unmatched. Germline loops: CDR1 MNHEY, CDR2 SMNVEV (reference sequence). The CDR3 DNA sequence: TGTGCCAGCAGAGGACAGGGTGCAGGGACGCAGTATTTT. Residues: CASRGQGAGTQYF.

This chain connects TRBV7-2 to TRBJ2-7; 8 bases match TRBD2. Losses at the gene ends were 0 bases for V and 4 bases for J; bases not matched to a gene: 5. The germline gives CDR1 SGHTA, CDR2 FQGNSA. The CDR3 length is 15 residues. In DNA form, the CDR3 reads TGTGCCAGCAGCTTAGCCGGGGGGGCTCAGTACGAGCAGTACTTC. Translation gives CASSLAGGAQYEQYF.

The CDR3 here is CSVSSYTEAFF. The CDR3, as DNA: TGCAGCGTTTCAAGCTACACTGAAGCTTTCTTT. The chain has TRBV29-1 and TRBJ1-1; D is unclear. The V gene's germline CDR1 is SQVTM and CDR2 ANQGSEA. V was cut by 5 bases and J by 3 bases, with 7 bases left in between. The CDR3 has 11 amino acids.